This T cell receptor beta chain stems from a study of blood T cell repertoires in COVID-19. In the study overall: COVID-19 samples, acute and convalescent, were from the United States, Italy and Spain. PBMCs, B-cell-depleted T cells, or T cells were the source of the cDNA or gDNA that made up the material.

In this sample, this clone turned up once. Some clones are missing from TCRdb's copy, which holds only in-frame ones; the method was immunoSEQ multiplex PCR. The sample contains roughly 60,000 clones, roughly 86% of which appear only once. V dropped 4 bases and J dropped 8; count of bases not matched to a gene: 6. The CDR3 is 14 amino acids. Germline-derived CDR1 and CDR2 are LGHDT and YNNKEL (reference sequence). The chain joins TRBV3-1 (or the pseudogene TRBV3-2) to TRBJ2-1, with 9 bases aligning to TRBD2. The source material was peripheral blood. This sequence originates from a man between 65 and 79 years old with acute or convalescent COVID-19. The CDR3, as DNA: TGTGCCAGCAGCCGAGCTAGCGGGACCTATGAGCAGTTCTTC. It is translated as CASSRASGTYEQFF.